Listed below are T cell receptor beta chains from one sample, sequenced in a study of T cells in localized non-small cell lung cancer. The assay was immunoSEQ multiplex PCR, and TCRdb's table has in-frame clones only and misses some. The sample carries about 33,000 clones, roughly nine tenths recorded once. Specimen: PBMCs, collected before any cancer treatment. The receptors originated from a man aged 40 to 70 with stage II lung adenocarcinoma. Both conserved end residues are part of each CDR3. The D gene is left open where the match is weak. The size of a clone is reported for some rows only, either as once, few or many, or as a class for expanded clones.

J | size | D | V | CDR3 | DNA
TRBJ2-5 | once | . | TRBV11-3 | CASSLDRETQYF | TGTGCCAGCAGCTTAGATAGGGAGACCCAGTACTTC
TRBJ2-2 | . | . | TRBV6-4 | CASSSQGAGELFF | TGTGCCAGCAGCTCTCAGGGAGCCGGGGAGCTGTTTTTT
TRBJ1-5 | . | . | TRBV30 | CAWSRDSNQPQHF | TGTGCCTGGAGTCGGGATAGCAATCAGCCCCAGCATTTT
TRBJ1-5 | . | TRBD1 | TRBV28 | CASGRQGRGYSNQPQHF | TGTGCCAGCGGGAGACAGGGGAGGGGATATAGCAATCAGCCCCAGCATTTT
TRBJ2-1 | . | . | TRBV19 | CASRVEGLGNDEQFF | TGTGCCAGTAGGGTTGAGGGACTTGGTAACGATGAGCAGTTCTTC
TRBJ2-4 | . | . | TRBV7-9 | CASSSGHDGKNIQYF | TGTGCCAGCAGCTCAGGCCACGATGGGAAAAACATTCAGTACTTC
TRBJ1-3 | . | . | TRBV12-2 | CASRLNGPAAGNTIYF | TGTGCAAGTCGCTTAAACGGCCCTGCGGCTGGAAACACCATATATTTT
TRBJ2-5 | . | TRBD2 | TRBV5-5 | CASSPPRGREETQYF | TGTGCCAGCAGTCCTCCCCGGGGGAGGGAGGAGACCCAGTACTTC
TRBJ1-2 | once | . | TRBV4-3 | CASSQETRWTDYGYTF | TGCGCCAGCAGCCAAGAAACCCGCTGGACAGATTATGGCTACACCTTC
TRBJ2-1 | . | TRBD2 | TRBV5-4 | CASTPAGVSEQFF | TGTGCCAGCACCCCAGCGGGAGTTAGTGAGCAGTTCTTC
TRBJ1-1 | . | . | TRBV7-9 | CASSFGNTEAFF | TGTGCCAGCAGCTTTGGCAACACTGAAGCTTTCTTT
TRBJ2-1 | . | . | TRBV29-1 | CSIRGANEQFF | TGCAGCATCCGGGGGGCGAATGAGCAGTTCTTC
TRBJ2-5 | . | . | TRBV7-9 | CASSPINANQETQYF | TGTGCCAGCAGCCCCATCAACGCGAACCAAGAGACCCAGTACTTC
TRBJ2-2 | . | TRBD1 | TRBV30 | CAWSVGDRFTGELFF | TGTGCCTGGAGTGTAGGGGACAGGTTCACCGGGGAGCTGTTTTTT
TRBJ2-5 | . | TRBD2 | TRBV5-5 | CASSSLPTSGSAETQYF | TGTGCCAGCAGCTCCCTGCCTACTAGCGGGAGCGCGGAGACCCAGTACTTC
TRBJ2-7 | . | . | TRBV5-5 | CASKGLPGDEQYF | TGTGCCAGCAAGGGACTGCCTGGGGACGAGCAGTACTTC
TRBJ1-2 | . | TRBD1 | TRBV7-3 | CASSSGQGHGYTF | TGTGCCAGCAGCTCCGGACAGGGGCATGGCTACACCTTC
TRBJ2-1 | . | TRBD1 | TRBV29-1 | CSVNPSQGALRIGEQFF | TGCAGCGTCAACCCGTCACAGGGGGCACTTCGGATTGGTGAGCAGTTCTTC
TRBJ1-6 | . | TRBD1 | TRBV28 | CASSLGGQGVSPLHF | TGTGCCAGCAGTTTAGGGGGACAGGGGGTCTCACCCCTCCACTTT
TRBJ1-2 | . | . | TRBV10-3 | CAISDGRANYGYTF | TGTGCCATCAGTGACGGCAGAGCTAACTATGGCTACACCTTC
TRBJ1-4 | . | . | TRBV7-9 | CASGPGPPATEKLFF | TGTGCCAGCGGACCGGGTCCCCCCGCGACTGAAAAACTGTTTTTT
TRBJ2-7 | . | . | TRBV6-1 | CASSVWGLEQYF | TGTGCCAGCAGTGTTTGGGGTCTCGAGCAGTACTTC
TRBJ2-5 | . | . | TRBV1 | CTSSQDRVRLGETQYF | TGCACCAGCAGCCAAGACAGGGTCCGACTAGGGGAGACCCAGTACTTC
TRBJ2-5 | . | . | TRBV27 | CASRSGVGETQYF | TGTGCCAGCAGGTCCGGGGTTGGGGAGACCCAGTACTTC
TRBJ2-2 | . | TRBD1 | TRBV6-6 | CASRPRTGTTGELFF | TGTGCCAGCAGACCCCGGACAGGGACCACCGGGGAGCTGTTTTTT
TRBJ2-5 | . | TRBD1 | TRBV28 | CASTLDYTRTGGKETQYF | TGTGCCAGCACCTTAGATTACACGCGTACAGGGGGCAAAGAGACCCAGTACTTC
TRBJ2-7 | . | . | TRBV19 | CASSIARHTYEQYF | TGTGCCAGTAGTATAGCACGACATACCTACGAGCAGTACTTC
TRBJ1-2 | once | TRBD1 | TRBV5-8 | CASSLWRTGTHYPYGYTF | TGTGCCAGCAGCCTATGGCGGACAGGGACCCATTATCCTTATGGCTACACCTTC
TRBJ1-1 | . | . | TRBV12-5 | CASGLQGMNTEAFF | TGTGCTAGTGGCCTCCAGGGGATGAACACTGAAGCTTTCTTT
TRBJ2-7 | . | . | TRBV14 | CASRDLSSYEQYF | TGTGCCAGCAGAGATCTAAGCTCCTACGAGCAGTACTTC
TRBJ1-4 | . | . | TRBV7-6 | CASSTRTVATNEKLFF | TGTGCCAGCAGCACCCGGACGGTTGCAACTAATGAAAAACTGTTTTTT
TRBJ2-7 | . | . | TRBV6-5 | CASSPPRAASYEQYF | TGTGCCAGCAGTCCCCCAAGAGCGGCCTCCTACGAGCAGTACTTC
TRBJ1-2 | . | . | TRBV6-1 | CAVRDRTIRRDGYTF | TGTGCCGTTAGAGATCGAACCATTAGGCGAGATGGCTACACCTTC
TRBJ2-2 | once | TRBD1 | TRBV7-6 | CASSLSPGTGRGDTGELFF | TGTGCCAGCAGCTTAAGTCCCGGGACAGGGAGGGGGGACACCGGGGAGCTGTTTTTT
TRBJ2-1 | . | . | TRBV15 | CATSDLLRSSYNEQFF | TGTGCCACCAGCGACCTTTTAAGGAGCTCCTACAATGAGCAGTTCTTC
TRBJ2-1 | . | TRBD2 | TRBV27 | CASSSDGTSRREQFF | TGTGCCAGCAGTTCCGATGGGACTAGCAGACGAGAGCAGTTCTTC
TRBJ2-7 | . | . | TRBV28 | CASSRGEPYEQYF | TGTGCCAGCAGTCGCGGGGAGCCCTACGAGCAGTACTTC
TRBJ2-3 | . | TRBD2 | TRBV29-1 | CSVALAGGGGTQYF | TGCAGCGTAGCCCTAGCGGGAGGAGGAGGTACGCAGTATTTT
TRBJ1-4 | . | TRBD1 | TRBV18 | CASSLYRQGIDGEKLFF | TGTGCCAGCTCACTGTACAGACAGGGGATCGATGGTGAAAAACTGTTTTTT
TRBJ2-1 | . | . | TRBV5-1 | CASSVYTGGKQFF | TGCGCCAGCAGCGTTTATACTGGAGGGAAGCAGTTCTTC
TRBJ1-3 | . | . | TRBV5-1 | CASSPGRASGNTIYF | TGCGCCAGCAGCCCAGGACGGGCCTCTGGAAACACCATATATTTT
TRBJ1-5 | . | . | TRBV2 | CASTRSGGVTFNQPQHF | TGTGCCAGCACCCGATCGGGTGGGGTTACATTCAATCAGCCCCAGCATTTT
TRBJ1-3 | . | TRBD1 | TRBV7-9 | CASRPPGQFGNTIYF | TGTGCCAGCAGGCCTCCGGGACAGTTCGGAAACACCATATATTTT
TRBJ2-3 | . | TRBD1 | TRBV28 | CASSPFGTGGSNTQYF | TGTGCCAGCAGTCCCTTTGGGACAGGGGGCTCGAATACGCAGTATTTT
TRBJ2-7 | . | . | TRBV19 | CASTLTGSSYEQYF | TGTGCCAGTACGTTGACTGGTAGCTCCTACGAGCAGTACTTC
TRBJ2-7 | . | TRBD2 | TRBV7-9 | CASSRAGSYEQYF | TGTGCCAGCAGCCGAGCGGGAAGCTACGAGCAGTACTTC
TRBJ1-2 | . | . | TRBV28 | CASSGGTSYGYTF | TGTGCCAGCAGTGGGGGGACGAGCTATGGCTACACCTTC
TRBJ2-3 | . | TRBD1 | TRBV6-1 | CASSVRTGGGTDTQYF | TGTGCCAGCAGTGTGCGGACAGGGGGCGGCACAGATACGCAGTATTTT
TRBJ1-5 | . | TRBD1 | TRBV19 | CASRSFDRGIVSNQPQHF | TGTGCCAGTAGATCCTTCGACAGGGGGATAGTTAGCAATCAGCCCCAGCATTTT
TRBJ2-7 | . | TRBD1 | TRBV11-2 | CASSPTGALSYEQYF | TGTGCCAGCAGCCCGACAGGGGCCCTCTCCTACGAGCAGTACTTC